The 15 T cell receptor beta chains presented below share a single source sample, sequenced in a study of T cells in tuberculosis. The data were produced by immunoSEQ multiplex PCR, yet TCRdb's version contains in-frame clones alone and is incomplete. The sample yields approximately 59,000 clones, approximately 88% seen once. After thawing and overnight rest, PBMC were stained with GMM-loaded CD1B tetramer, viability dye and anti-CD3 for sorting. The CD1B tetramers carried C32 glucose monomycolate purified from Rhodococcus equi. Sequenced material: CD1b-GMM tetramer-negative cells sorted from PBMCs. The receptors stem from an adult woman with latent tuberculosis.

The CDR3 DNA sequence: TGCGCCAGCAGCCCTTTACAGGGGGCCCCTAACTATGGCTACACCTTC. This translates into CASSPLQGAPNYGYTF. The gene calls are TRBV5-1 and TRBJ1-2, with 9 bases matching TRBD1. The CDR3 is 16 amino acids. The V gene's germline CDR1 is SGHRS and CDR2 YFSETQ. With V trimmed by 4 bases and J by 0 bases, 7 bases remained unmatched. Using reference TRBV5-1 and TRBJ1-2 for the parts outside the CDR3, the full variable domain is KAGVTQTPRYLIKTRGQQVTLSCSPISGHRSVSWYQQTPGQGLQFLFEYFSETQRNKGNFPGRFSGRQFSNSRSEMNVSTLELGDSALYLCASSPLQGAPNYGYTFGSGTRLTVV.

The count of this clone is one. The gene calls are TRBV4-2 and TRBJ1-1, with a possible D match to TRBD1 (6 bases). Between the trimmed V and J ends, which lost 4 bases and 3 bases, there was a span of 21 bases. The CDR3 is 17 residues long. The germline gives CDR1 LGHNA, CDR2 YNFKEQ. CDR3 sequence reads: CASSPLGQGTRDTEAFF. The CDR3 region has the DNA TGTGCCAGCAGCCCTTTAGGGCAGGGGACGAGGGACACTGAAGCTTTCTTT.

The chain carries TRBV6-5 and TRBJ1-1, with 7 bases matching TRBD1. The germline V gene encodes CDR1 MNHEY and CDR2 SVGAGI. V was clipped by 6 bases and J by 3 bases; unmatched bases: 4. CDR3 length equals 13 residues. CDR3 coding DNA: TGTGCCAGCAGCGACAGGGAGGACACTGAAGCTTTCTTT. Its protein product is CASSDREDTEAFF.

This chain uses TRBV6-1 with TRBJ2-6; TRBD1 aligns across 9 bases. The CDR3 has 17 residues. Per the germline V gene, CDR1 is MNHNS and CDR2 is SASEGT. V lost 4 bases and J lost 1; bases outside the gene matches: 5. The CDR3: CASSVQGAPSGANVLTF. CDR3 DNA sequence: TGTGCCAGCAGTGTACAGGGGGCGCCGTCTGGGGCCAACGTCCTGACTTTC.

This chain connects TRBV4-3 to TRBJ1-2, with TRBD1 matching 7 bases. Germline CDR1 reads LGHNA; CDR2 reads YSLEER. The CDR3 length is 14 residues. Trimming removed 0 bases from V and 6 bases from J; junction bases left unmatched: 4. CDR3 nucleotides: TGCGCCAGCAGCCAAGACCCCAGGGGGAATGGCTACACCTTC. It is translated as CASSQDPRGNGYTF.

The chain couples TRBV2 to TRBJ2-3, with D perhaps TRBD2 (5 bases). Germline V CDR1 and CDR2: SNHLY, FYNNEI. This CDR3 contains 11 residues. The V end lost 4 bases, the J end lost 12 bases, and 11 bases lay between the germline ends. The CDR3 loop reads CASSGWGAQYF. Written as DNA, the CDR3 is TGTGCCAGCAGTGGTTGGGGAGCACAGTATTTT.

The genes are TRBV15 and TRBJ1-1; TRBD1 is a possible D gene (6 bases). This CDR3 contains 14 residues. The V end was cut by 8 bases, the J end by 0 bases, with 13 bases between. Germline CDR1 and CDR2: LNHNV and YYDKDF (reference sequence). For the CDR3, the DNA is TGTGCCACCTCGGGGGGCCTGTTGAACACTGAAGCTTTCTTT. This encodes CATSGGLLNTEAFF.

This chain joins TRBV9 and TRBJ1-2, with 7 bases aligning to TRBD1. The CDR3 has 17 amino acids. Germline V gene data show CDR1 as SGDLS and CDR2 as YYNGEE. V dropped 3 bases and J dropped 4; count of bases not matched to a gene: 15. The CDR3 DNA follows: TGTGCCAGCAGCGCCGGGGACAGCCGACCCGCAACCTATGGCTACACCTTC. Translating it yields CASSAGDSRPATYGYTF. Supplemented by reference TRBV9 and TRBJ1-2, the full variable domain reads DSGVTQTPKHLITATGQRVTLRCSPRSGDLSVYWYQQSLDQGLQFLIQYYNGEERAKGNILERFSAQQFPDLHSELNLSSLELGDSALYFCASSAGDSRPATYGYTFGSGTRLTVV.

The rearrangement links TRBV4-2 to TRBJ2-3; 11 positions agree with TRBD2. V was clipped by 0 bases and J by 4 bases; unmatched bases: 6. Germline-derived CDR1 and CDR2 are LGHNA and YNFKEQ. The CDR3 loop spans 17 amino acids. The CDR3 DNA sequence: TGTGCCAGCAGCCAAGATGGTAGCGGGGGGGCGTCAGATACGCAGTATTTT. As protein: CASSQDGSGGASDTQYF.

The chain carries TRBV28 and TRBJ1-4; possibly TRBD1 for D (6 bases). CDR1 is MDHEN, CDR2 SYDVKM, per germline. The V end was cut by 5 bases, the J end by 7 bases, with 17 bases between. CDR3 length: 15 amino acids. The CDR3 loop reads CASSRDRFLSEKLFF. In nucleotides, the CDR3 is TGTGCCAGCAGTCGTGACAGGTTCCTGAGTGAAAAACTGTTTTTT.

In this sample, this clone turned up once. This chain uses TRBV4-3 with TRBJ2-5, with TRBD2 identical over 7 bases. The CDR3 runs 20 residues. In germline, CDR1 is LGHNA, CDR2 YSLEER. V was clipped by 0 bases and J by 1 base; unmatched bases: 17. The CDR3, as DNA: TGCGCCAGCAGCCAAGAACGGTGGCTGGGTTCTAGCGGAGCCCAAGAGACCCAGTACTTC. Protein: CASSQERWLGSSGAQETQYF.

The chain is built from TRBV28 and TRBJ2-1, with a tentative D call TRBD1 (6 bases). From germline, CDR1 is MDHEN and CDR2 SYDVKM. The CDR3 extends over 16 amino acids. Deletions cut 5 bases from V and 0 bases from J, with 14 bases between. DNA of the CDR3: TGTGCCAGCAGTCTACCAACAGGGAGCTCCTACAATGAGCAGTTCTTC. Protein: CASSLPTGSSYNEQFF.

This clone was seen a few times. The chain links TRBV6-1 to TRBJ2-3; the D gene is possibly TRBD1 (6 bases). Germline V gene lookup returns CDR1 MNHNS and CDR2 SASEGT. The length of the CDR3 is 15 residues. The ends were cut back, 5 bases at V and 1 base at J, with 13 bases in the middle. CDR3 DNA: TGTGCCAGCAGTCCACAGGGCTGGGGCACAGATACGCAGTATTTT. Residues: CASSPQGWGTDTQYF.

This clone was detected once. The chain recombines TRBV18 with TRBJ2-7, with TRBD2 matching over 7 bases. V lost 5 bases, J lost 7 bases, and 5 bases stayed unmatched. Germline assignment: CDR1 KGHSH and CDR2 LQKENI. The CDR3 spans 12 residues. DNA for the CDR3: TGTGCCAGCTCAATCGGCGGGGGTGAGCAGTACTTC. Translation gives CASSIGGGEQYF.

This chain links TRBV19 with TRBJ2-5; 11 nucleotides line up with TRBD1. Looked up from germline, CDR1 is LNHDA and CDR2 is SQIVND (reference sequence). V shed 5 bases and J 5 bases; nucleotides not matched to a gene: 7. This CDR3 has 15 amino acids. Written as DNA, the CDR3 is TGTGCCAGTAGTGGGACAGGGGGGGCCTGGGAGACCCAGTACTTC. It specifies CASSGTGGAWETQYF.